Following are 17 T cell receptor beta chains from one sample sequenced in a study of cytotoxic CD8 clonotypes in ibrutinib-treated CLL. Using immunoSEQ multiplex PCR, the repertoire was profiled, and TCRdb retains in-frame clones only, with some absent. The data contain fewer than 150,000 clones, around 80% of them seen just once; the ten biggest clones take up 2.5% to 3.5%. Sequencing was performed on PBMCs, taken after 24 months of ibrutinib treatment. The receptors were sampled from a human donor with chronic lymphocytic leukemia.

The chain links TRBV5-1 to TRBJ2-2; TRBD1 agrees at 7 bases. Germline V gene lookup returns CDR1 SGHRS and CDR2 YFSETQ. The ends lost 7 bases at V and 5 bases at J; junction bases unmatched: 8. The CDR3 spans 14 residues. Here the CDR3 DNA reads TGCGCCAGCCAGGTGACAGGGATTACCGGGGAGCTGTTTTTT. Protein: CASQVTGITGELFF.

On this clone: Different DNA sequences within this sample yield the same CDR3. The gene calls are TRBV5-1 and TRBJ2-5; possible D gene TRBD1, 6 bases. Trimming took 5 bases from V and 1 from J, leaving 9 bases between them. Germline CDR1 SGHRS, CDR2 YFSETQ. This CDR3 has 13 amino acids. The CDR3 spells CASSLGGQETQYF. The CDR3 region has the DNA TGCGCCAGCAGTTTAGGGGGCCAAGAGACCCAGTACTTC.

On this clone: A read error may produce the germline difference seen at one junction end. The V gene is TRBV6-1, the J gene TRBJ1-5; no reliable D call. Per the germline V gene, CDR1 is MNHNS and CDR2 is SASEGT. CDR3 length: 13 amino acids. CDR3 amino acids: CASSEIPTDPEYF. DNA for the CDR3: TGTGCCAGCAGTGAAATCCCGACCGACCCGGAGTATTTT.

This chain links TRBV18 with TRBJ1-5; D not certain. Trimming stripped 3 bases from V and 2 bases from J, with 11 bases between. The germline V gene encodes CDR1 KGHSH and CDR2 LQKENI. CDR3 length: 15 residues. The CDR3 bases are TGTGCCAGCTCACCCCAGTCCGGTGGCAATCAGCCCCAGCATTTT. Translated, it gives CASSPQSGGNQPQHF.

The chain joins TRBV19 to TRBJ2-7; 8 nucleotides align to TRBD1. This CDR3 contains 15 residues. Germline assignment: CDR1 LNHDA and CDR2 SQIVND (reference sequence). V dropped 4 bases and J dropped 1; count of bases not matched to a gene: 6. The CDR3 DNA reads TGTGCCAGTAGTACCGGACAGGGATATTCCTACGAGCAGTACTTC. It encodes CASSTGQGYSYEQYF.

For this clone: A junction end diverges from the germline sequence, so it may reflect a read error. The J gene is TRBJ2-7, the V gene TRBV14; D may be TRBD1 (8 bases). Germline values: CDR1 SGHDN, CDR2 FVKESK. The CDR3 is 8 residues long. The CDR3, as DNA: TGTGCCAACTACAGGGGGGGATTC. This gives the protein CANYRGGF.

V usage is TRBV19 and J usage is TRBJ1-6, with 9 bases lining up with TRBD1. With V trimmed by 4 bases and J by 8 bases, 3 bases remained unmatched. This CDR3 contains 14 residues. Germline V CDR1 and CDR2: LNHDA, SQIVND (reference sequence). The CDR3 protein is CASSTGTGYSPLHF. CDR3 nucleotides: TGTGCCAGTAGTACCGGGACAGGGTATTCACCCCTCCACTTT. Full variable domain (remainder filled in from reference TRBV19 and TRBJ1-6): DGGITQSPKYLFRKEGQNVTLSCEQNLNHDAMYWYRQDPGQGLRLIYYSQIVNDFQKGDIAEGYSVSREKKESFPLTVTSAQKNPTAFYLCASSTGTGYSPLHFGNGTRLTVT.

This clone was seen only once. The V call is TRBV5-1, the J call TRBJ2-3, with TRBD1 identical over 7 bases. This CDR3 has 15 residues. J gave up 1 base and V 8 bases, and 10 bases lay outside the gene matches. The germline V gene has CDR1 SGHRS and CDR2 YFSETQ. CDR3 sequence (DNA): TGCGCCAGTGCCCGGGACAGCACCGGCACAGATACGCAGTATTTT. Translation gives CASARDSTGTDTQYF.

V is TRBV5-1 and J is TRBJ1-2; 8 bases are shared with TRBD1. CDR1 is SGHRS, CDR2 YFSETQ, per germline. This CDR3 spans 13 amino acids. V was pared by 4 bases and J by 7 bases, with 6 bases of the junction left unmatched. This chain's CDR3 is CASSQGQAVGYTF. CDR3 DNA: TGCGCCAGCAGCCAGGGACAGGCGGTTGGCTACACCTTC.

CDR3 nucleotide sequence: TGTGCCTGGGGGTTAGGACAGGGGGATAATTCACCCCTCCACTTT. This codes for CAWGLGQGDNSPLHF. The chain joins TRBV30 to TRBJ1-6; 10 bases align to TRBD1. The germline CDR1 and CDR2 sequences are GTSNPN and SVGIG (reference sequence). The CDR3 totals 15 residues. Losses at the gene ends were 5 bases for V and 5 bases for J; bases not matched to a gene: 6.

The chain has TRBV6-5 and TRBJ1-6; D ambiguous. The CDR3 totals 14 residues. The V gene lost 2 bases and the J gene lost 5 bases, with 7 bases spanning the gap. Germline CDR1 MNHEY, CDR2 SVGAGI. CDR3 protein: CASSYGQNNSPLHF. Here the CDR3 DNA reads TGTGCCAGCAGTTACGGGCAAAATAATTCACCCCTCCACTTT.

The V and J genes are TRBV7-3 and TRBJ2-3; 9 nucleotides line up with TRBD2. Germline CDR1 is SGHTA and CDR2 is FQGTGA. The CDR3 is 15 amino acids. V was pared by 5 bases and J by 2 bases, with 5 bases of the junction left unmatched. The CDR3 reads CASSIGLAITDTQYF. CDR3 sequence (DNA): TGTGCCAGCAGCATAGGACTAGCGATCACAGATACGCAGTATTTT.

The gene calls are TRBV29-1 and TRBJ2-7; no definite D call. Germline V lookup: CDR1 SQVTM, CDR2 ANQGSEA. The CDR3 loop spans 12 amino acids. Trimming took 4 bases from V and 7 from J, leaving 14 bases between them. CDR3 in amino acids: CSVVIQPWEQYF. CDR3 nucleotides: TGCAGCGTTGTCATACAGCCCTGGGAGCAGTACTTC.

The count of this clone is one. The CDR3 region has the DNA TGTGCCAGCAGTCGCCGGGTTCCCTACGAGCAGTACTTC. This codes for CASSRRVPYEQYF. J is TRBJ2-7 and V is TRBV27; D uncertain. Germline assignment: CDR1 MNHEY and CDR2 SMNVEV (reference sequence). Trimming took 5 bases from V and 2 from J, leaving 10 bases between them. This CDR3 comprises 13 residues.

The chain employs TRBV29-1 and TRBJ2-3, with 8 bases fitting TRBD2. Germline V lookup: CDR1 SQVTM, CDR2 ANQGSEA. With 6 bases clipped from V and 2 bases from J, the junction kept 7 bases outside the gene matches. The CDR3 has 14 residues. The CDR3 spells CSVFSGVTTDTQYF. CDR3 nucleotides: TGCAGCGTATTTAGCGGGGTTACCACAGATACGCAGTATTTT.

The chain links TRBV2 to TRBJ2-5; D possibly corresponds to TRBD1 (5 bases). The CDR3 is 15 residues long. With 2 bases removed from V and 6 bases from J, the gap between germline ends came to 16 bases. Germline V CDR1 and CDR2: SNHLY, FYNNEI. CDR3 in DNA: TGTGCCAGCAGTGAAATTAGGGGTTTTTCGCAGACCCAGTACTTC. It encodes CASSEIRGFSQTQYF.

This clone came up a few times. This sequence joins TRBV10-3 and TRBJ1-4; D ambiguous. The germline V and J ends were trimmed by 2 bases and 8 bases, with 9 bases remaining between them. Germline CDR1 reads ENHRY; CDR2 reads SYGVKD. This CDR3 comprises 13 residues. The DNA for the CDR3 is TGTGCCATCAGTGAGAACCGAGGGGAAAAACTGTTTTTT. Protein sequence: CAISENRGEKLFF.